A selection of T cell receptor beta chains follows, all from one sample in a study of OX40 agonist ivuxolimab in advanced cancers. TCRdb keeps only in-frame clones here, not all; method: immunoSEQ multiplex PCR. The table has just under 85,000 clones, roughly 84% seen once; the top ten hold about 2.7%. The source was CD4+ or CD8+ T cells sorted from blood, collected in a trial of the OX40 agonist ivuxolimab. Receptor source: an adult with an advanced solid tumor such as melanoma, head and neck, liver or kidney cancer. Each CDR3 is given with its conserved first and last residue. The D gene is left open where the match is weak. Size tells how often a clone was seen (once, few, many) or the class of an expanded clone, and some rows leave it out.

size: -; J: TRBJ2-3; D: -; V: TRBV7-2; DNA: TGTGCCAGCAGGGTCCCAGGGTCGGGAGATACGCAGTATTTT; CDR3: CASRVPGSGDTQYF
size: -; J: TRBJ2-1; D: -; V: TRBV9; DNA: TGTGCCAGCAGCGTAGAGAATGAGCAGTTCTTC; CDR3: CASSVENEQFF
size: once; J: TRBJ1-1; D: -; V: TRBV18; DNA: TGTGCCAGCTCATCGAGTCGGGGAGTTGAAGCTTTCTTT; CDR3: CASSSSRGVEAFF
size: -; J: TRBJ1-2; D: -; V: TRBV9; DNA: TGTGCCAGCAGCGTAGAAGGGCAGGGGCCCTATGGCTACACCTTC; CDR3: CASSVEGQGPYGYTF
size: -; J: TRBJ2-2; D: TRBD2; V: TRBV7-3; DNA: TGTGCCAGCAGCCCCCAGAGCGGGGGGGCCACCGGGGAGCTGTTTTTT; CDR3: CASSPQSGGATGELFF
size: -; J: TRBJ1-2; D: TRBD1; V: TRBV10-3; DNA: TGTGCCATCAGTGAAGGCAGGGGGCGAGGCTACACCTTC; CDR3: CAISEGRGRGYTF
size: -; J: TRBJ2-2; D: -; V: TRBV7-9; DNA: TGTGCCAGCAGCACCGCGAGTTTCACCGGGGAGCTGTTTTTT; CDR3: CASSTASFTGELFF
size: -; J: TRBJ2-4; D: TRBD2; V: TRBV19; DNA: TGTGCCAGTAGTCCCGGACTAGCGTCTGCCAAAAACATTCAGTACTTC; CDR3: CASSPGLASAKNIQYF
size: -; J: TRBJ1-1; D: -; V: TRBV28; DNA: TGTGCCAGCAGCCGAGGGGTGGGTGAAGCTTTCTTT; CDR3: CASSRGVGEAFF
size: -; J: TRBJ2-1; D: TRBD2; V: TRBV2; DNA: TGTGCCAGCATGGTCCTAGCGGTGGGTCATGAGCAGTTCTTC; CDR3: CASMVLAVGHEQFF
size: -; J: TRBJ1-5; D: -; V: TRBV19; DNA: TGTGCCAGTACCATGAGCGGACATAATCAGCCCCAGCATTTT; CDR3: CASTMSGHNQPQHF
size: -; J: TRBJ1-1; D: TRBD1; V: TRBV30; DNA: TGTGCCTGGAGTCCGGACAGGGGCGGAAAAGCTTTCTTT; CDR3: CAWSPDRGGKAFF
size: -; J: TRBJ1-5; D: TRBD1; V: TRBV6-1; DNA: TGTGCCAGCAGTGAAGACCGGGACAGGGTAAATCAGCCCCAGCATTTT; CDR3: CASSEDRDRVNQPQHF
size: -; J: TRBJ2-5; D: TRBD2; V: TRBV11-3; DNA: TGTGCCAGCAGCCACCGTCTAGCGGGGGTAAAACAAGAGACCCAGTACTTC; CDR3: CASSHRLAGVKQETQYF
size: -; J: TRBJ2-5; D: -; V: TRBV7-8; DNA: TGTGCCAGCAGCTTCTCCCGGCCGCCCGGAGAGACCCAGTACTTC; CDR3: CASSFSRPPGETQYF
size: -; J: TRBJ2-1; D: -; V: TRBV4-2; DNA: TGTGCCAGCAGCCAAGTTTCGAGCCCGGACGGAGCCCTCTTC; CDR3: CASSQVSSPDGALF
size: -; J: TRBJ2-7; D: -; V: TRBV6-5; DNA: TGTGCCAGCAGTTACTCAGCGGTGGGGTACGAGCAGTACTTC; CDR3: CASSYSAVGYEQYF
size: -; J: TRBJ1-3; D: -; V: TRBV6-6; DNA: TGTGCCAGCAGTTACGGGCACTCCGATGGAAACACCATATATTTT; CDR3: CASSYGHSDGNTIYF
size: -; J: TRBJ2-3; D: -; V: TRBV19; DNA: TGTGCCAGTAGTATCAAGGGGGGAACAGATACGCAGTATTTT; CDR3: CASSIKGGTDTQYF
size: once; J: TRBJ2-7; D: -; V: TRBV4-2; DNA: TGTGCCAGCAGCCAAGAGAGACTAGGCTACGAGCAGTACTTC; CDR3: CASSQERLGYEQYF
size: -; J: TRBJ1-3; D: -; V: TRBV5-1; DNA: TGCGCCAGCAGCTTGGGATATCTGCCAGGCTCTGGAAACACCATATATTTT; CDR3: CASSLGYLPGSGNTIYF
size: -; J: TRBJ1-2; D: -; V: TRBV7-9; DNA: TGTGCCAGCAGCTTAGAATCAGGCGCCTATGGCTACACCTTC; CDR3: CASSLESGAYGYTF
size: -; J: TRBJ2-1; D: -; V: TRBV28; DNA: TGTGCCAGCACCACCACAGTGAATGAGCAGTTCTTC; CDR3: CASTTTVNEQFF
size: -; J: TRBJ2-3; D: TRBD2; V: TRBV6-5; DNA: TGTGCCAGCAGTTACAGCGGGGGGGCCAGCTCCGCGCAGTATTTT; CDR3: CASSYSGGASSAQYF
size: -; J: TRBJ1-1; D: TRBD1; V: TRBV7-3; DNA: TGTGCCAGCAGCTTAACGGGGGGACAGGGGGCGCCGTTTGGAGCTTTCTTT; CDR3: CASSLTGGQGAPFGAFF
size: -; J: TRBJ2-1; D: -; V: TRBV6-5; DNA: TGTGCCAGCAGTCTCGACACCGGCTCCTACAATGAGCAGTTCTTC; CDR3: CASSLDTGSYNEQFF
size: -; J: TRBJ1-4; D: -; V: TRBV4-3; DNA: TGCGCCAGCAGCGCACAGATCGCGGGACGGTCGAATGAAAAACTGTTTTTT; CDR3: CASSAQIAGRSNEKLFF
size: -; J: TRBJ1-1; D: -; V: TRBV4-3; DNA: TGCGCCAGCAGCCGGGAGGGGCAATTGAACACTGAAGCTTTCTTT; CDR3: CASSREGQLNTEAFF
size: -; J: TRBJ2-7; D: -; V: TRBV2; DNA: TGTGCCAGCAGCCCCGACAGCTTGAGCTCCTACGAGCAGTACTTC; CDR3: CASSPDSLSSYEQYF
size: -; J: TRBJ1-4; D: TRBD1; V: TRBV7-9; DNA: TGTGCCAGCAGCCCGCCGGGACAGGGAAGGTATGAAAAACTGTTTTTT; CDR3: CASSPPGQGRYEKLFF
size: -; J: TRBJ1-3; D: -; V: TRBV7-6; DNA: TGTGCCAGCAGCTTAGGGGGAACCTCTCACTCTGGAAACACCATATATTTT; CDR3: CASSLGGTSHSGNTIYF
size: -; J: TRBJ1-3; D: -; V: TRBV7-2; DNA: TGTGCCAGCAGCCGGGAGAAGGCCGGGCCTCGAAACACCATATATTTT; CDR3: CASSREKAGPRNTIYF
size: -; J: TRBJ2-3; D: -; V: TRBV5-6; DNA: TGTGCCAGCAGCTTGGGGCTGGTCACAGATACGCAGTATTTT; CDR3: CASSLGLVTDTQYF
size: -; J: TRBJ1-1; D: TRBD1; V: TRBV5-1; DNA: TGCGCCAGCAGCTTGGAGGGACAGGGGAACACTGAAGCTTTCTTT; CDR3: CASSLEGQGNTEAFF
size: -; J: TRBJ2-3; D: -; V: TRBV5-1; DNA: TGCGCCAGCAGCTTGGTCCCCTTAGATACGCAGTATTTT; CDR3: CASSLVPLDTQYF
size: -; J: TRBJ2-5; D: TRBD2; V: TRBV6-5; DNA: TGTGCCAGCAGATATAGCGGGGGGGCCTGGGAGACCCAGTACTTC; CDR3: CASRYSGGAWETQYF
size: -; J: TRBJ1-5; D: -; V: TRBV7-2; DNA: TGTGCCAGCAGCTTAGTAGGGGGGGTGGATCAGCCCCAGCATTTT; CDR3: CASSLVGGVDQPQHF
size: once; J: TRBJ1-4; D: TRBD1; V: TRBV19; DNA: TGTGCCAGGACAGGGAAAAAACTGTTTTTT; CDR3: CARTGKKLFF
size: -; J: TRBJ1-3; D: -; V: TRBV6-5; DNA: TGTGCCAGCAGTTACTCGGGCAGCCCGACAAACACCATATATTTT; CDR3: CASSYSGSPTNTIYF
size: once; J: TRBJ2-7; D: -; V: TRBV28; DNA: TGTGCCAGCAGTTTGGGGGGGCGCTCCTACGAGCAGTACTTC; CDR3: CASSLGGRSYEQYF
size: -; J: TRBJ1-1; D: -; V: TRBV28; DNA: TGTGCCAGCAGTTTCAACGGGGTGACGAACACTGAAGCTTTCTTT; CDR3: CASSFNGVTNTEAFF
size: -; J: TRBJ2-1; D: TRBD1; V: TRBV19; DNA: TGTGCCAGTAGTTACGACCGGACAGGGGGCAATGAGCAGTTCTTC; CDR3: CASSYDRTGGNEQFF
size: -; J: TRBJ2-2; D: -; V: TRBV5-6; DNA: TGTGCCAGCAGCTTGCCCGGGGAGCTGTTTTTT; CDR3: CASSLPGELFF